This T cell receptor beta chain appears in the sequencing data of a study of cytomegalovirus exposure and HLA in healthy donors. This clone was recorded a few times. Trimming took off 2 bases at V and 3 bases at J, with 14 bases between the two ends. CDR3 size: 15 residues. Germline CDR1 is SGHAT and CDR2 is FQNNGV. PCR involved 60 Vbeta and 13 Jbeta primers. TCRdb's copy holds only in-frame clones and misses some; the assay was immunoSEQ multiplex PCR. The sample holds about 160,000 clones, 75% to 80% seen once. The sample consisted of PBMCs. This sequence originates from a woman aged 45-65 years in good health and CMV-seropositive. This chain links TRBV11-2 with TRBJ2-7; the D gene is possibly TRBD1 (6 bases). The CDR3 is CASSLSRTANYEQYF. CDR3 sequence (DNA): TGTGCCAGCAGCTTAAGTCGGACAGCCAACTACGAGCAGTACTTC.